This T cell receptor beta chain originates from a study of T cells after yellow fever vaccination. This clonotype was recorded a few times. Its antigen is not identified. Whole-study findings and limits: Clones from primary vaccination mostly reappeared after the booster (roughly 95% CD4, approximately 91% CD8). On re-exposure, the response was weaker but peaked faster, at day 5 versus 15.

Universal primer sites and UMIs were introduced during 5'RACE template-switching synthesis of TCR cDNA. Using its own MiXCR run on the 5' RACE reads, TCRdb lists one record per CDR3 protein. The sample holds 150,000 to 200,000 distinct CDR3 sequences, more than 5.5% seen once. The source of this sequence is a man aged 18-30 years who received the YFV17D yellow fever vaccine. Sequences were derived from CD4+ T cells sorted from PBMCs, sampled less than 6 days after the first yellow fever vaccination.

This chain's CDR3 is CSAPKAGGSDTQYF. For the CDR3, the DNA is TGCAGTGCCCCTAAGGCGGGGGGCTCAGATACGCAGTATTTT. The chain recombines TRBV20-1 with TRBJ2-3, with 8 bases that match TRBD2. The ends lost 6 bases at V and 4 bases at J; junction bases unmatched: 9. The CDR3 runs 14 residues. Germline V gene lookup returns CDR1 DFQATT and CDR2 SNEGSKA (reference sequence).